The sequence of this T cell receptor beta chain was determined in a study of blood T cell repertoires in COVID-19 (dated by TCRdb to about 2020). Notes on the research overall: Samples covering the acute and convalescent phases of COVID-19 were provided by collaborators in the United States, Italy and Spain. The prospective study material was composed of cDNA or gDNA derived from T cells, B-cell-depleted T cells, or PBMCs. Subjects who had been exposed to COVID-19, were actively infected with it, or had recovered from it provided the deeply sampled blood TCRbeta repertoires that made up the dataset. The repertoires were released in a freely available public database intended as a resource for research on the immune response to SARS-CoV-2. The samples were drawn from two sources: the first 160 participants of the ongoing ImmuneRACE study, and over 950 subjects contributed by 6 global collaborators. Sample metadata almost always included a de-identified subject ID, COVID-19 status, age in years and sex. Where HLA class I and class II types were available, the types were taken from metadata supplied by the sample provider, not from assay-based typing. The full study reports these points: The quantity of clinical and demographic metadata differed by source and by participant and was supplied without curation.

CDR1 and CDR2 (SGHRS, YFSETQ) derive from the germline V gene. Cut back by 5 bases and 2 bases, the V and J ends lie 15 bases apart. The CDR3 numbers 15 residues from cysteine through phenylalanine. Just the 45-base CDR3 DNA is kept, in frame starting at base 1. The collaborating institutions used their own protocols to collect whole blood in K2EDTA tubes. For TCRbeta analysis, collaborators shipped samples in one of three forms: frozen whole blood, isolated PBMCs, or DNA extracted from either of those sample types. TCRbeta CDR3 regions were amplified from genomic DNA using the immunoSEQ Assay, a bias-controlled multiplex PCR. Under the source paper's analysis protocol: The number of nucleated cells in each sample was estimated by amplification of reference gene primers within the assay. To quantify the absolute abundance of each unique TCRbeta CDR3 rearrangement, sequence reads were collapsed and filtered. For each sample, productive Simpson clonality was calculated by taking the square root of Simpson's diversity index across productive rearrangements. The immuneACCESS repertoire file appears here via TCRdb, limited to in-frame rearrangements. These files lack a portion of the clones; in checked studies, under half of the deficit traces to unresolved V genes, and the cause of the others is not known. V, J and clone size derive from that table, while D and trimming were established from the DNA sequence. Within this sample are 150,000 to 200,000 clones, with about 86% of them counted one time only. Of the sample, approximately 2.4% falls within the top ten clones.

With regard to this clone: What this receptor recognizes is not known. No base quality information exists; no much larger clone differs at one position.

The receptor's source is a human donor with acute or convalescent COVID-19. The donor label of this sample is uncertain. Sequenced: peripheral blood. The rearranged segments are TRBV5-1 and TRBJ2-3; a weak D assignment points to TRBD1 (5 bases agree). Read as DNA, the sequence is TGCGCCAGCAGAGCCCAGGGAATAGTCACAGATACGCAGTATTTT. This codes for CASRAQGIVTDTQYF.